This TCR beta chain emerged from a study of cytomegalovirus exposure and HLA in healthy donors. Study-level information: As released early, the data held 65 million to 90 million unique TCRs from HLA-typed donors.

The CDR3 spans 14 residues. The trim removed 1 base at V and 8 bases at J, leaving 5 bases unmatched. The germline V gene encodes CDR1 SQVTM and CDR2 ANQGSEA. A multiplex PCR was run with 60 Vbeta primers and 13 Jbeta primers. Using immunoSEQ multiplex PCR, the repertoire was profiled, and TCRdb retains in-frame clones only, with some absent. Among around 150,000 clones listed, more than 60% were seen once. The receptor was derived from a male donor in good health and CMV-seronegative. V and J are TRBV29-1 and TRBJ1-4, with 9 bases fitting TRBD1. Sequencing input: PBMCs. The CDR3 spells CSVEGTGDLEKLFF. The CDR3 region has the DNA TGCAGCGTTGAAGGGACAGGGGATTTGGAAAAACTGTTTTTT.